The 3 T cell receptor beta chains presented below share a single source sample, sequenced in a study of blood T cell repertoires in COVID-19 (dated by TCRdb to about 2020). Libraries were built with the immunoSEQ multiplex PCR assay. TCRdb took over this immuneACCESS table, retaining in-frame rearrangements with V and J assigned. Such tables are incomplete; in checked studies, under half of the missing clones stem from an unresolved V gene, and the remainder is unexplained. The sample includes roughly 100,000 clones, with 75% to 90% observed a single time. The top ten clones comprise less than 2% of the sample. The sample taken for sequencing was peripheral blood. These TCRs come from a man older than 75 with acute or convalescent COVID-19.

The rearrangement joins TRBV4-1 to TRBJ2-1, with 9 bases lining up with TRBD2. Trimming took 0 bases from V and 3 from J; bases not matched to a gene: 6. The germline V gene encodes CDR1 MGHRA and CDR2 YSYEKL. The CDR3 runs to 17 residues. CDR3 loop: CASSQDVGLAFYNEQFF. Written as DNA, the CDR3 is TGCGCCAGCAGCCAAGACGTAGGACTAGCGTTCTACAATGAGCAGTTCTTC.

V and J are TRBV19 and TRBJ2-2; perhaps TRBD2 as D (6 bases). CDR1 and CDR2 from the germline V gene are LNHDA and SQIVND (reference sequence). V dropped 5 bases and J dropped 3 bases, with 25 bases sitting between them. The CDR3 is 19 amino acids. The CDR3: CASSPSPGGSQSYTGELFF. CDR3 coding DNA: TGTGCCAGTAGTCCCTCACCCGGGGGTAGCCAGTCGTACACCGGGGAGCTGTTTTTT.

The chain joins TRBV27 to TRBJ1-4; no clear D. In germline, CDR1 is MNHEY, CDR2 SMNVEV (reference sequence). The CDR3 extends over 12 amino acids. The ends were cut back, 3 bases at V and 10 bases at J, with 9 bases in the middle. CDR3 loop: CASSFEGGKLFF. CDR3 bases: TGTGCCAGCAGTTTTGAGGGCGGAAAACTGTTTTTT.